This T cell receptor (beta chain) is drawn from a study of neoadjuvant anti-PD-1 for oral cavity cancer. For the study at large: Patients mostly received three to four biweekly nivolumab doses at 3 mg/kg before surgery. Around day 43, patients without progression received a fourth nivolumab dose before surgery.

Findings and caveats of the study: TCR analyses covered only a few patients per response group.

This CDR3 region has 14 residues. Germline trimming cut 7 bases from V and 6 bases from J; bases unmatched to any gene: 7. Germline CDR1 is MDHEN and CDR2 is SYDVKM. This clone was recorded a few times. Its cognate antigen is unknown. This sample's time point: after neoadjuvant nivolumab, at surgical resection. Data came from immunoSEQ multiplex PCR; TCRdb stores just in-frame clones and leaves some out. The data hold approximately 13,000 clones, with about two thirds observed a single time. Source: PBMCs, taken after nivolumab (anti-PD-1) treatment. J is TRBJ2-1 and V is TRBV28; 9 nucleotides match TRBD2. The TCR sequence derives from a person aged 35-79 years with oral cavity squamous cell carcinoma. CDR3 amino acids: CASIGTSLLNEQFF. The CDR3 DNA is TGTGCCAGCATTGGGACTAGCCTACTCAATGAGCAGTTCTTC.